Shown below are 13 T cell receptor delta chains from a single sample sequenced in a study of γδ T cells in repeated Plasmodium falciparum infection (dated by TCRdb to the early 2020s). Library preparation used multiplex PCR. This sample was sequenced with an Illumina MiSeq. After TCRdb called clones again from the public reads with CATT, rows with identical DNA were merged. In all, the sample holds 70,000 to 95,000 delta-chain clones, and more than 1.4% of those were seen once. The top ten constitute under 10% of the sample. Vgamma9/Vdelta2+ and Vdelta2-negative gammadelta T cell populations were flow-sorted from peripheral blood mononuclear cells for bulk TCR repertoire analysis. Specimen: gamma-delta T cells from blood. Receptors were obtained from a pool of human donors (malaria-infected and uninfected, not separated).

In this sample, this clone turned up a few times. A much larger clone lies a single base off, so this may be a read error. The sample contains more than one DNA sequence encoding this CDR3. The V call is TRDV1, the J call TRDJ1; D is perhaps TRDD2 (5 bases). The CDR3 length is 18 residues. Germline loops: CDR1 TSWWSYY, CDR2 QGS. DNA for the CDR3: TGTGCTCTTGGGGAAGAGCTCCTCCTAGGTCCTAACACCGATAAGCTCATCTTT. It translates to CALGEELLLGPNTDKLIF.

This clone was observed a few times. Since a far larger clone is one base different, this is likely a read error. Other DNA sequences in the same sample also yield this CDR3. This sequence joins TRDV2 and TRDJ2; 7 bases align to TRDD3. No J gene was available from TCRdb, and it was assigned here by a germline match of the DNA. This CDR3 has 15 residues. In germline, CDR1 is GEAIGNYY, CDR2 EKD. V gave up 3 bases and J gave up 4 bases; unmatched junction bases: 7. In DNA, the CDR3 is TGTGCCTGTGACGTGCTGGGGGGTCCGACAGCACAACTCTTCTTT. It translates to CACDVLGGPTAQLFF.

This clone appeared many times. The protein recorded in TCRdb matches a much larger clone and deviates from this DNA's translation at residue 14, suggesting a read error; the protein here is obtained by translating the DNA. The chain combines TRDV2 with TRDJ3, with 7 positions matching TRDD3. The CDR3 loop spans 16 amino acids. Germline CDR1 reads GEAIGNYY; CDR2 reads EKD. This CDR3 is CACDWGSSWDTRQTFF. CDR3 bases: TGTGCCTGTGACTGGGGGAGCTCCTGGGACACCCGACAGACGTTTTTC.

As concerns this clone: The protein that TCRdb holds for this DNA derives from a much larger clone and differs from the translated DNA at residue 11, which likely indicates a read error; the protein shown here is translated from the DNA. The rearrangement uses TRDV1 and TRDJ1, with 7 bases aligning to TRDD3. Germline matching of the DNA provided the J gene here, since TCRdb leaves it blank. Germline V gene data show CDR1 as TSWWSYY and CDR2 as QGS. The CDR3 sequence is 22 residues long. V trimming: 1 base; J trimming: 0 bases; junction bases outside the gene matches: 23. CDR3 nucleotide sequence: TGTGCTCTTGGGGAACCTATGGGCCATCCTATTGGGGGACGTCTGTACACCGATAAACTCATCTTT. Protein sequence: CALGEPMGHPIGGRLYTDKLIF.

About this clone: The protein that TCRdb holds for this DNA derives from a much larger clone and differs from the translated DNA at residue 12, which likely indicates a read error; the protein shown here is translated from the DNA. The J gene is TRDJ1, the V gene TRDV3, with D perhaps TRDD3 (5 bases). The J gene was missing in TCRdb and was found by matching the end of the DNA to germline. Deletions cut 2 bases from V and 3 bases from J, with 25 bases between. CDR1 and CDR2 (germline): TVYSNPD, GDNSRS (reference sequence). The CDR3 totals 17 residues. CDR3 coding DNA: TGTGCCTTTCGTTTACGTCCTTGGGGTCCCCGCGCCGATAAACTCATCTTT. Amino acids: CAFRLRPWGPRADKLIF.

Points on this clone: With only one base between it and a far larger clone, this is likely a read error. The same CDR3 is also encoded by other DNA sequences in this sample. The chain recombines TRDV2 with TRDJ1, with 9 bases that match TRDD3. Because TCRdb records no J gene, it was assigned here through a match of the DNA to germline. Germline V lookup: CDR1 GEAIGNYY, CDR2 EKD. CDR3 length: 23 amino acids. In DNA form, the CDR3 reads TGTGCCTGTGACAACCGGTTTCCTAAAGAACCTTGGCTGGGGGATTCGTACACCGACAAACTCATCTTT. Translating gives CACDNRFPKEPWLGDSYTDKLIF.

This clone was counted at least ten times. The chain couples TRDV3 to TRDJ1; TRDD3 agrees at 11 bases. The CDR3 extends over 19 amino acids. In germline, CDR1 is TVYSNPD, CDR2 GDNSRS (reference sequence). J was trimmed by 0 bases and V by 2 bases; bases with no gene match: 17. This CDR3 is CAFYPGGYIEPWYTDKLIF. The CDR3 DNA follows: TGTGCCTTTTACCCTGGGGGATACATCGAGCCCTGGTACACCGATAAACTCATCTTT.

Remarks on this clone: With only one base between it and a far larger clone, this is likely a read error. This CDR3 is also generated by other DNA sequences in the sample. The chain recombines TRDV1 with TRDJ1; 8 bases are a match to TRDD3. As TCRdb names no J gene, one was assigned here on the basis of a DNA match to germline. The length of the CDR3 is 19 residues. Germline lookup yields CDR1 TSWWSYY and CDR2 QGS. The CDR3 protein is CALGRRQLWGTLDTDKLIF. CDR3 coding DNA: TGCGCTCTTGGCCGTAGGCAACTCTGGGGGACATTAGACACCGATAAACTCATCTTT.

About this clone itself: One base separates it from a far larger clone, so it is likely a read error. This same CDR3 is encoded by further DNA sequences in the sample. The chain recombines TRAV38-2/DV8 with TRDJ1; the match to TRDD3 covers 11 bases. As TCRdb names no J gene, one was assigned here on the basis of a DNA match to germline. Germline V lookup: CDR1 TSESDYY, CDR2 QEAYKQQN. This CDR3 is built from 21 residues. V gave up 0 bases and J gave up 4 bases; unmatched junction bases: 20. The CDR3 protein is CAYRSGQILPYLTGGYDKLIF. CDR3 in DNA: TGTGCTTATAGGAGCGGCCAGATCTTACCGTACCTAACTGGGGGATACGATAAACTCATCTTT.

In regard to this clone: This likely stems from a read error, as it lies one base from a far larger clone. The sample contains more than one DNA sequence encoding this CDR3. This chain uses TRDV1 with TRDJ2; 7 bases fit TRDD3. The CDR3 runs to 21 residues. Looked up from germline, CDR1 is TSWWSYY and CDR2 is QGS. The CDR3 sequence is CALGEPHGGGLLSRLAAQLFF. CDR3 coding DNA: TGCGCTCTTGGGGAGCCTCATGGGGGGGGATTATTGTCCCGTTTGGCAGCACAACTCTTCTTT.

This clone was seen only a few times. This DNA's translation and the protein TCRdb lists, from a much larger clone, do not match at residue 18, likely due to a read error; the protein shown is translated from the DNA. The chain is built from TRDV1 and TRDJ1, with 10 bases that match TRDD3. Assignment of the J gene here rests on matching the DNA to germline, because TCRdb gives none. This CDR3 is 23 amino acids long. The ends lost 4 bases at V and 3 bases at J; junction bases unmatched: 29. Germline lookup yields CDR1 TSWWSYY and CDR2 QGS. In DNA form, the CDR3 reads TGTGCTCTTGGGGTCCTACCGGGTCCACGTAAACCCACTGGGGGATTATTCGCCGATAAACTCATCTTT. Translated: CALGVLPGPRKPTGGLFADKLIF.

In this sample, this clone is medium-sized. In the same sample, other DNA sequences code for this CDR3. The genes are TRDV2 and TRDJ1, with no clear D. The CDR3 sequence is 16 residues long. V lost 0 bases, J lost 7 bases, and 20 bases lay in between. Germline CDR1 is GEAIGNYY and CDR2 is EKD. The CDR3 DNA sequence: TGTGCCTGTGACACCGTTTCGTGGAACCCTCCTCCTAAACTCATCTTT. It encodes CACDTVSWNPPPKLIF.

This clone was counted only a few times. Translating this DNA gives a protein that differs at residue 5 from the TCRdb one, which belongs to a much larger clone; a read error is likely, and the protein shown is this translation. The J gene is TRDJ1, the V gene TRDV1; D is ambiguous. Germline lookup yields CDR1 TSWWSYY and CDR2 QGS. There are 10 residues in the CDR3. Trimming left V 7 bases short and J 3 bases short, with 3 bases between. CDR3 residues: CALEADKLIF. DNA for the CDR3: TGTGCTCTTGAGGCCGATAAACTCATCTTT.